One TCR beta chain is described in this entry. Time point described: after neoadjuvant nivolumab, at surgical resection. Blood cells were analyzed directly, without culture or expansion. Libraries were prepared by immunoSEQ multiplex PCR; TCRdb keeps only in-frame clonotypes and omits some of them. This sample has about 9,300 clones, with about four fifths found just once. This record comes from a study of neoadjuvant anti-PD-1 for oral cavity cancer. The V gene lost 6 bases and the J gene lost 8 bases, with 14 bases spanning the gap. CDR1 is LNHDA and CDR2 is SQIVND in the germline V gene (reference sequence). The CDR3 has 13 amino acids.

The V call is TRBV19, the J call TRBJ2-1; D assignment may be TRBD1 or TRBD2 (7 bases each). This TCR derives from a person aged 35-80 years with oral cavity squamous cell carcinoma. The specimen was PBMCs, collected after nivolumab (anti-PD-1) treatment. CDR3 amino acids: CASSDREGYEQFF. CDR3 bases: TGTGCCAGTAGCGACAGGGAGGGCTATGAGCAGTTCTTC.